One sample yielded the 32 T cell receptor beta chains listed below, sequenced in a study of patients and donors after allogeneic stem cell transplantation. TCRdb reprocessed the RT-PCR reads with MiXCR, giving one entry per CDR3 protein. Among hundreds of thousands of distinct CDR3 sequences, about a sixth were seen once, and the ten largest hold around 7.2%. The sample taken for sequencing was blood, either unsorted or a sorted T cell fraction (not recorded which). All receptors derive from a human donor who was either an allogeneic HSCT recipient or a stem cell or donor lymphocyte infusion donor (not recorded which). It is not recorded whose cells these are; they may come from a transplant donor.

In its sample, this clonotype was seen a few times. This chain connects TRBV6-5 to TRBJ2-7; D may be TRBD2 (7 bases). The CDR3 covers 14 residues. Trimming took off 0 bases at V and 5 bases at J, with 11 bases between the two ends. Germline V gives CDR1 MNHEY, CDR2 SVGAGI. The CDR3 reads CASSYSRGPDEQYF. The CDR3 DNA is TGTGCCAGCAGTTACTCGCGGGGGCCCGACGAGCAGTACTTC.

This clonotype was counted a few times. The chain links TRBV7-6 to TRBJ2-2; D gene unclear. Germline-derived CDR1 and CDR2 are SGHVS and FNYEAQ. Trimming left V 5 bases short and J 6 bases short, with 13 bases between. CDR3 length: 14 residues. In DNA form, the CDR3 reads TGTGCCAGCAGCCCAAGGGTCGTGTCCGGGGAGCTGTTTTTT. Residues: CASSPRVVSGELFF.

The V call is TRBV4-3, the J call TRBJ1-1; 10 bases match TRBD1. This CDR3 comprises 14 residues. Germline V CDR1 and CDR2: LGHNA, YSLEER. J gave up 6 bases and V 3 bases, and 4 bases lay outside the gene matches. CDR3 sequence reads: CASSQDRGWSEAFF. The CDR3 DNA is TGCGCCAGCAGCCAGGACAGGGGGTGGTCTGAAGCTTTCTTT.

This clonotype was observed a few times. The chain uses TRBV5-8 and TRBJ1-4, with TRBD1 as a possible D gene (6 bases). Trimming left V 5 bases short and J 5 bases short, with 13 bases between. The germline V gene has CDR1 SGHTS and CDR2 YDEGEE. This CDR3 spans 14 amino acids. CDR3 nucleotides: TGTGCCAGCAGACTCGACAGGAGAAATGAAAAACTGTTTTTT. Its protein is CASRLDRRNEKLFF.

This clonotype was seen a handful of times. CDR3 in amino acids: CASSPAQVGRPNYGYTF. CDR3 DNA: TGCGCCAGCAGCCCTGCCCAGGTAGGGAGGCCGAACTATGGCTACACCTTC. The chain carries TRBV4-1 and TRBJ1-2; D not certain. The V end lost 4 bases, the J end lost 2 bases, and 20 bases lay between the germline ends. The CDR3 covers 17 residues. CDR1 and CDR2 from the germline V gene are MGHRA and YSYEKL.

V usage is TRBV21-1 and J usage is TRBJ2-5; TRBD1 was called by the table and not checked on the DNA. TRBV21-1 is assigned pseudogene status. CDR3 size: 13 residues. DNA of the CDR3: TGTGCCACCAAAATAGCAGGGAAAGAGACCCAGTACTTC. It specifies CATKIAGKETQYF.

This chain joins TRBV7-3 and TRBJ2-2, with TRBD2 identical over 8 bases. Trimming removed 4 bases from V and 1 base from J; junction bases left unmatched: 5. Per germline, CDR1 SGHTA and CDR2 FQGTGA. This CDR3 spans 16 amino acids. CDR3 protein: CASSYAGGENTGELFF. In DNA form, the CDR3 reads TGTGCCAGCAGCTACGCGGGGGGAGAGAACACCGGGGAGCTGTTTTTT.

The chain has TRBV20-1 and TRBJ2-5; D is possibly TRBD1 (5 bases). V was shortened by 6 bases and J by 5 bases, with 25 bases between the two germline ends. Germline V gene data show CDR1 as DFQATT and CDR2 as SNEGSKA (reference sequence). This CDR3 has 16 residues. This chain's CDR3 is CSATQSRGADWETQYF. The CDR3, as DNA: TGCAGTGCCACACAAAGTAGGGGCGCTGATTGGGAGACCCAGTACTTC.

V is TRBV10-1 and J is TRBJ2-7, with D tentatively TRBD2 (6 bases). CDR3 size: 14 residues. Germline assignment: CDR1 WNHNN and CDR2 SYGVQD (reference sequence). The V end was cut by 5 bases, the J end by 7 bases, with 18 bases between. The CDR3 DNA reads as TGCGCCAGCAGTACCCTGCGGGACTCCGGAGAGCAGTACTTC. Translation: CASSTLRDSGEQYF.

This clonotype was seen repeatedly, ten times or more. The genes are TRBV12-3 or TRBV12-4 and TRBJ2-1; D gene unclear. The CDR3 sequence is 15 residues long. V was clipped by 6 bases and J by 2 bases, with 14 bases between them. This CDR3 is CASSPSPSTYNEQFF. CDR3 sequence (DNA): TGTGCCAGCAGCCCCTCCCCTTCAACCTACAATGAGCAGTTCTTC.

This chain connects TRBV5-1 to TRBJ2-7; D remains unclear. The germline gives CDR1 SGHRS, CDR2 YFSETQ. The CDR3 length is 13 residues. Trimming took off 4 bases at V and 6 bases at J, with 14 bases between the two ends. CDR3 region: CASSPRSLSEQYF. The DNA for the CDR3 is TGCGCCAGCAGCCCACGGAGTCTGAGCGAGCAGTACTTC.

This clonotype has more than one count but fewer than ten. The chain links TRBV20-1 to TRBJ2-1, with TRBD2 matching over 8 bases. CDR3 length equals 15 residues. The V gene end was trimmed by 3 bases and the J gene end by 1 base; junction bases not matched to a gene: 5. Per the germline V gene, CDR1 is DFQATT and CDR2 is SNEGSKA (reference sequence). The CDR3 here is CSARSLAASYNEQFF. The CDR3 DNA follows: TGCAGTGCTAGGTCACTAGCGGCGTCCTACAATGAGCAGTTCTTC.

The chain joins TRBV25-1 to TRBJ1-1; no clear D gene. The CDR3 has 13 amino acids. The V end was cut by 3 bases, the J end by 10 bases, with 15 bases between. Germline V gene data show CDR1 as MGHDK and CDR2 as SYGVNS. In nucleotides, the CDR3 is TGTGCCAGCAGTGACGGAGGTGCGGGGAGAGCTTTCTTT. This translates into CASSDGGAGRAFF.

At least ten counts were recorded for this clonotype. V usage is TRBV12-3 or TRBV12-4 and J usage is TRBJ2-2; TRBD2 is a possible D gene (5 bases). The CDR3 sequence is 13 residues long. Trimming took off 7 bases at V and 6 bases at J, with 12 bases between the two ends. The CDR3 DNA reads TGTGCCAGCAACCTGAGACTACCCGGGGAGCTGTTTTTT. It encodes CASNLRLPGELFF.

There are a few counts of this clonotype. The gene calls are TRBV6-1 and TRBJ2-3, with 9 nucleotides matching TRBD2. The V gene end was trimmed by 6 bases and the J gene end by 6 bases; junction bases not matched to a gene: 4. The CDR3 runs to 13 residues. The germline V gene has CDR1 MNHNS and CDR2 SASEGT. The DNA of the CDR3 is TGTGCCAGCAGGCGGGGGGGGGCTGATACGCAGTATTTT. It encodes CASRRGGADTQYF.

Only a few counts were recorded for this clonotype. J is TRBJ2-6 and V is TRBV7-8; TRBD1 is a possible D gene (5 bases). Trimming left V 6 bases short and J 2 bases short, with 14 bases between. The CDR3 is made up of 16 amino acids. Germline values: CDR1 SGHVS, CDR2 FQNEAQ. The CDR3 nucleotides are TGTGCCAGCAGGATGGGGCGAGTGGCTGGGGCCAACGTCCTGACTTTC. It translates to CASRMGRVAGANVLTF. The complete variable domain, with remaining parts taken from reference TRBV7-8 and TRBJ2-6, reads GAGVSQSPRYKVAKRGQDVALRCDPISGHVSLFWYQQALGQGPEFLTYFQNEAQLDKSGLPSDRFFAERPEGSVSTLKIQRTQQEDSAVYLCASRMGRVAGANVLTFGAGSRLTVL.

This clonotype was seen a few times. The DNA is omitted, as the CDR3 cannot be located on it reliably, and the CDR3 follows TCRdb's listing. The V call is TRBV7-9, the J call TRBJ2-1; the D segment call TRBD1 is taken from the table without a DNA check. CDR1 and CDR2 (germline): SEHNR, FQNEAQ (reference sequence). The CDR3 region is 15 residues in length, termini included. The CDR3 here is CASSSSWAGRDEQFF.

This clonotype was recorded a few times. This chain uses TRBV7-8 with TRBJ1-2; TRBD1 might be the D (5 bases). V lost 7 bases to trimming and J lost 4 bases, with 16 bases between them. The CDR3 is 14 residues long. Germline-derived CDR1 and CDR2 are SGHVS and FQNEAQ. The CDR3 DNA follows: TGTGCCAGCACCCCCCAGGGTCTCCTCTATGGCTACACCTTC. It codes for CASTPQGLLYGYTF.

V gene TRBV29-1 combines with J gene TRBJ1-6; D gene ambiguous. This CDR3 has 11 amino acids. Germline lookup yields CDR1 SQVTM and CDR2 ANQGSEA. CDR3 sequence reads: CRPIGNSPLHF. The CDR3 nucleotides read TGCAGGCCGATTGGGAATTCACCCCTCCACTTT.

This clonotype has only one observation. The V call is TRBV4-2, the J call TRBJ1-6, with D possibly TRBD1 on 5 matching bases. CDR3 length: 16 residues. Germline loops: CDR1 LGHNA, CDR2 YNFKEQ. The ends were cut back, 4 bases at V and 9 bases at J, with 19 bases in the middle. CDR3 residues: CASSPRGVGEGSPLHF. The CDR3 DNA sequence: TGTGCCAGCAGCCCAAGAGGAGTAGGGGAGGGTTCACCCCTCCACTTT.

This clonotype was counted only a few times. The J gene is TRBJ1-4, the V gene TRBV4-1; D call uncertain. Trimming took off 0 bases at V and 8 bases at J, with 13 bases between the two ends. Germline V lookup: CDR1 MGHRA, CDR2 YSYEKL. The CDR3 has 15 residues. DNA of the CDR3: TGCGCCAGCAGCCAAGAACCATACGGGCACGAAAAACTGTTTTTT. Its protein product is CASSQEPYGHEKLFF.

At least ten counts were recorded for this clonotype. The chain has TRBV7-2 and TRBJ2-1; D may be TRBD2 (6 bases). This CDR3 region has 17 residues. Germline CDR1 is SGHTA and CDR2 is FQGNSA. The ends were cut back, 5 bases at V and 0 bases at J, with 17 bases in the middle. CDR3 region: CASSGTDRGSSYNEQFF. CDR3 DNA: TGTGCCAGCAGCGGAACCGACCGGGGGAGCTCCTACAATGAGCAGTTCTTC. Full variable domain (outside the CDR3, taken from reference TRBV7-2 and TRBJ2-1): GAGVSQSPSNKVTEKGKDVELRCDPISGHTALYWYRQSLGQGLEFLIYFQGNSAPDKSGLPSDRFSAERTGGSVSTLTIQRTQQEDSAVYLCASSGTDRGSSYNEQFFGPGTRLTVL.

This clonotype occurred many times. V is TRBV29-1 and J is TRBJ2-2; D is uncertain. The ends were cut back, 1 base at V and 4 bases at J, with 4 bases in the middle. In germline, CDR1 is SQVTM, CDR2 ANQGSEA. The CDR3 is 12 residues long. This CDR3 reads CSVEGGTGELFF. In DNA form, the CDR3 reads TGCAGCGTTGAAGGGGGCACCGGGGAGCTGTTTTTT.

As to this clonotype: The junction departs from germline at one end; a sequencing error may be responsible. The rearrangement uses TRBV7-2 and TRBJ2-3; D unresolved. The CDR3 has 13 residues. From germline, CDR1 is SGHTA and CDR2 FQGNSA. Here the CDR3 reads CAISLRPTDTQYF. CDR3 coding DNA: TGTGCCATCAGCTTAAGGCCAACAGATACGCAGTATTTT.

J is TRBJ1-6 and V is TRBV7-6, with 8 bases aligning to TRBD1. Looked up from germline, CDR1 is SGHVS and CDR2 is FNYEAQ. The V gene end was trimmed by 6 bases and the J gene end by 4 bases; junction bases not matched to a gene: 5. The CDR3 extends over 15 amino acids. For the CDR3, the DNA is TGTGCCAGCAGAGCGGGACAGGAATATAATTCACCCCTCCACTTT. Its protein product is CASRAGQEYNSPLHF.

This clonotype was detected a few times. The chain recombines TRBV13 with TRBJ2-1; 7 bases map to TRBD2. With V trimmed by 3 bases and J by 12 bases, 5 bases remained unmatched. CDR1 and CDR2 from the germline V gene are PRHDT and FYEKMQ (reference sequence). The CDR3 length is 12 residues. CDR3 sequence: CASSFQGGWQFF. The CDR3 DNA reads TGTGCCAGCAGCTTTCAGGGAGGGTGGCAGTTCTTC.

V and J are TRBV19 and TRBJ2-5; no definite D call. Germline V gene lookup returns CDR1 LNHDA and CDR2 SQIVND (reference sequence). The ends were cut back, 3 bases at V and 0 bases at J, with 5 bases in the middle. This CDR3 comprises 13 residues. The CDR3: CASSIGNQETQYF. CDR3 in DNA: TGTGCCAGTAGTATCGGAAACCAAGAGACCCAGTACTTC.

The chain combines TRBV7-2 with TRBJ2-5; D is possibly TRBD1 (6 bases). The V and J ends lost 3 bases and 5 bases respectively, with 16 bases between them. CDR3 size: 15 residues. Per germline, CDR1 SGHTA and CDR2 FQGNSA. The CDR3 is CASSLAGAGSETQYF. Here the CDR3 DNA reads TGTGCCAGCAGCTTGGCAGGGGCTGGGAGCGAGACCCAGTACTTC.

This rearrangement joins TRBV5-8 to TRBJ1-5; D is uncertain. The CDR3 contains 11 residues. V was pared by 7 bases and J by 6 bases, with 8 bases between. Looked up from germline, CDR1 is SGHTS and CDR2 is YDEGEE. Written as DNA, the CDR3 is TGTGCCAGCGGCAGCGCTCAGCCCCAGCATTTT. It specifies CASGSAQPQHF.

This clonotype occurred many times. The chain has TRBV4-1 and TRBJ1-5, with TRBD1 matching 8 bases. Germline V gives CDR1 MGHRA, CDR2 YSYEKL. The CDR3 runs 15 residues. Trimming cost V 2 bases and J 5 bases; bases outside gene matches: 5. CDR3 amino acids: CASSQTDREDQPQHF. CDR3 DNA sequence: TGCGCCAGCAGCCAAACGGACAGGGAGGATCAGCCCCAGCATTTT.

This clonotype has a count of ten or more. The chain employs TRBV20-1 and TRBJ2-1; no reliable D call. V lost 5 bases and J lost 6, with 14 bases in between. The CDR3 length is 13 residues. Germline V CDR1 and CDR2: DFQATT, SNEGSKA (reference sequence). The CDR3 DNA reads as TGCAGTGCTCCTCTCGATCGAGCCAATGAGCAGTTCTTC. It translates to CSAPLDRANEQFF.

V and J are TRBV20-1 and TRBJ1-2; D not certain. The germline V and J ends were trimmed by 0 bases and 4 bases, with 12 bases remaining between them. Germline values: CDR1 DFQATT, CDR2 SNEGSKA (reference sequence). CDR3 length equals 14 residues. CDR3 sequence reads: CSARDKAKAYGYTF. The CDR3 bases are TGCAGTGCTAGAGATAAGGCCAAAGCCTATGGCTACACCTTC.